This T cell receptor beta chain was observed in a study of T cell responses to AZD1222 COVID-19 vaccine (dated by TCRdb to 2020 to 2022). Study-level background: AZD1222 recipients given second doses at about 4 weeks or at about 12 weeks were pooled, since spike-specific TCR depth and breadth were not found to differ between the two schedules. TCR sequencing was performed for 230 to 250 trial participants, of whom roughly 200 were given two doses of AZD1222 and roughly 25 were given two doses of MenACWY control vaccine. Trial participants were enrolled by age into subgroups of 18-55, 56-69 and 70-plus years, and around 150, 29 and 61 TCR-sequenced participants, respectively, were included in these subgroups.

The CDR3 regions of human TCRbeta chains were analyzed by immunosequencing. Concerning the study's data processing: TCRs in the repertoires were compared against a reference library of SARS-CoV-2-specific TCRs that had been generated with the MIRA antigen-specificity platform. Breadth was defined as the fraction of unique TCRs that were SARS-CoV-2-associated. Depth was defined as the fraction of total T cells that were SARS-CoV-2-associated. Each spike-specific TCR was assigned to its reactive spike region and to a CD4 or CD8 class using the MIRA data. Log10-transformed breadth and depth values were compared by one-way ANOVA with Sidak's multiple comparisons tests. The source is immuneACCESS, and TCRdb retained only in-frame sequences with V and J called. Part of the clones is not carried over; for the studies checked, unresolved V genes explain less than half of this, and the remainder is unexplained. That table furnishes V, J and clone size, whereas the DNA furnished D and trimming. For this sample the table gives around 130,000 clones, of which about 90% were detected only once. The ten most abundant clones make up 5.4% of the sample.

Results and caveats for the whole study, not just this receptor: CD4 TCRs associated with the vaccine covered the entire spike protein, and the dominant responses were in regions 160-218 and 743-854. The 56-69-year group was small, and its depth increase did not reach significance, likely because of low power. Epitopes outside the regions mutated in the B.1.351 and B.1.1.7 variants were reportedly recognized by nearly half of the unique spike-specific TCRs. Conclusions about previously exposed vaccinees are limited, since just five to seven AZD1222 recipients were seropositive for SARS-CoV-2 at baseline. Participants were mostly white British and included more females than males, and it was suggested by the authors that clonal diversity may have been underestimated. After two AZD1222 doses, spike-specific TCR breadth and depth were significantly higher than at day 0 and than in MenACWY recipients. Because no day 14 peak-response samples were available, repertoires were characterized only after the peak T cell response.

On this clone itself: Its target antigen remains unknown. The input lacks base qualities; no much larger clone sits a single base away.

Explained via the paper, the time point label denotes: baseline before first vaccination. Vaccinee samples came from UK trials COV001 and COV002, including a single-blind randomized controlled phase 2/3 trial of AZD1222 (ChAdOx1 nCoV-19) in healthy adults. For TCRbeta chain sequencing, PBMC samples were collected from trial participants at day 0 and at day 28 after the second dose. The material sequenced was peripheral blood, taken on day 0 of AZD1222 vaccination. The clonotype originates from an adult in good health.

CDR3 protein: CASGTTPQAASNQPQHF. The sequenced DNA: TGTGCTAGTGGCACAACCCCCCAGGCAGCGAGCAATCAGCCCCAGCATTTT. This chain joins TRBV12-5 to TRBJ1-5, with no confident D gene call. V loses 6 bases of germline sequence and J loses 1 base, and the interval between the two ends is 19 bases. From the cysteine up to the phenylalanine, the CDR3 has a length of 17 residues. Only the CDR3 part of the read is kept: 51 bases, read in frame from the first base. The germline V gene specifies LGHNT as CDR1 and FRNRAP as CDR2.